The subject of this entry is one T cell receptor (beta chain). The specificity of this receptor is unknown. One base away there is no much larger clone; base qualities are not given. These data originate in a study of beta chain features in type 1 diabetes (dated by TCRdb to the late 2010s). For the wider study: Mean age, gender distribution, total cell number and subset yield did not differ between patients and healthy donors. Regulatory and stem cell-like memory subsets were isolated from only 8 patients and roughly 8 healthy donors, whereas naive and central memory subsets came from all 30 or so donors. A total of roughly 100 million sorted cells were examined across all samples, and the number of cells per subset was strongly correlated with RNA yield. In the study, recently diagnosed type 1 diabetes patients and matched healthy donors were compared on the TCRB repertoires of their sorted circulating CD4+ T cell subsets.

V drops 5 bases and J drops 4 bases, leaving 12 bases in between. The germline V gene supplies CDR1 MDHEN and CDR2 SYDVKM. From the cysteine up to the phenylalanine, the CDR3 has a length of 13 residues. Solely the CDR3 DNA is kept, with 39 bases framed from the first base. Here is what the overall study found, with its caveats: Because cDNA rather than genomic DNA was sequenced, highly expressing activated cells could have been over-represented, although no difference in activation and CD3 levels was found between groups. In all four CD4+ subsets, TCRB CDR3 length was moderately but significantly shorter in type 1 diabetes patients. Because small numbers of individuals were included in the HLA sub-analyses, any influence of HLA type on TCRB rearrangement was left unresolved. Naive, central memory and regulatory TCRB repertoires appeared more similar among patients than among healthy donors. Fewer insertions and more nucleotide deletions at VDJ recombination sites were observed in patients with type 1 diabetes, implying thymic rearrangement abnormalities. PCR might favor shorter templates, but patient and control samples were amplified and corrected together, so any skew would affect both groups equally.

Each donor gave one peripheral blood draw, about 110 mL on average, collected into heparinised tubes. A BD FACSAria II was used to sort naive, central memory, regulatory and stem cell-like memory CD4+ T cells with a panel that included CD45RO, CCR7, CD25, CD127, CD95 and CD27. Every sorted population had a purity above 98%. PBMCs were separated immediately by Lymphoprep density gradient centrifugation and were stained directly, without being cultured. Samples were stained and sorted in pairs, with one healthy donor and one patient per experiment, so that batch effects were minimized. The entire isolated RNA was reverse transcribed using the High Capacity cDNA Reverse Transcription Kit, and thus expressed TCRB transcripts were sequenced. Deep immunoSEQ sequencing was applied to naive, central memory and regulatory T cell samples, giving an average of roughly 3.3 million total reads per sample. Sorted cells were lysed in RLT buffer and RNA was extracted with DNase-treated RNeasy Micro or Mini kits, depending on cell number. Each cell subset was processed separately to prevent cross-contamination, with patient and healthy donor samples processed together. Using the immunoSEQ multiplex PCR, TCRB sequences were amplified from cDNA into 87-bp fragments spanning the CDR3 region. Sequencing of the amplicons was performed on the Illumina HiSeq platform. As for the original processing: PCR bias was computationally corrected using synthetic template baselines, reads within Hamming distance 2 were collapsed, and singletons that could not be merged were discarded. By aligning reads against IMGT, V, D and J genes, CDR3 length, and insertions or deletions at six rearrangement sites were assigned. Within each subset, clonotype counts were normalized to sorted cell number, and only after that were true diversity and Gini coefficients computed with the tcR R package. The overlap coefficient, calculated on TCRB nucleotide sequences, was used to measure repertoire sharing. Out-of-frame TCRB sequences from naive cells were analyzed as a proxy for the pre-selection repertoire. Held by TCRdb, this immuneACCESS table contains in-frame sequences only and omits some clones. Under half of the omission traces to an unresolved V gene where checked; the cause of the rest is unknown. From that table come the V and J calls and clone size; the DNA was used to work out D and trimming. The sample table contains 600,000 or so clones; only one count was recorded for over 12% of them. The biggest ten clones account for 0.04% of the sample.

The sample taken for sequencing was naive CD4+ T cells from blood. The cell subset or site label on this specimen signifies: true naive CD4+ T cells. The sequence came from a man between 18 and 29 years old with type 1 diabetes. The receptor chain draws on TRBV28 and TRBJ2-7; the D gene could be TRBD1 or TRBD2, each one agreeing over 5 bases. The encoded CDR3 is CASSEGSNYEQYF. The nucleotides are TGTGCCAGCAGTGAGGGGTCGAATTACGAGCAGTACTTC.